Shown below are 24 T cell receptor beta chains from a single sample sequenced in a study of blood T cell repertoires in COVID-19. Assay used: immunoSEQ multiplex PCR; TCRdb lists only in-frame clones, some missing. This table holds some 150,000 clones, approximately 80% found once. Source material: peripheral blood. The source is a woman aged 55-69 years with active or convalescent COVID-19.

This chain joins TRBV28 and TRBJ2-1, with 9 bases lining up with TRBD2. The CDR3 runs 15 residues. Germline CDR1 reads MDHEN; CDR2 reads SYDVKM. V was clipped by 3 bases and J by 7 bases; unmatched bases: 7. The CDR3 DNA sequence: TGTGCCAGCAGTTTTGTATTAGCGGGGGTGAATGAGCAGTTCTTC. This translates into CASSFVLAGVNEQFF.

The chain carries TRBV27 and TRBJ1-6; the D is unclear. Per germline, CDR1 MNHEY and CDR2 SMNVEV (reference sequence). Trimming left V 4 bases short and J 7 bases short, with 8 bases between. This CDR3 has 13 residues. In DNA, the CDR3 is TGTGCCAGCAGTTGGTCAGCGAATTCACCCCTCCACTTT. Residues: CASSWSANSPLHF.

CDR3 protein: CASSWEDNTGELFF. DNA for the CDR3: TGTGCCAGCAGCTGGGAGGATAACACCGGGGAGCTGTTTTTT. V and J are TRBV5-5 and TRBJ2-2, with a possible D match to TRBD2 (6 bases). The CDR3 totals 14 residues. CDR1 is SGHKS, CDR2 YYEKEE, per germline (reference sequence). The V end lost 3 bases, the J end lost 2 bases, and 8 bases lay between the germline ends.

V is TRBV5-1 and J is TRBJ1-1; TRBD1 agrees at 8 bases. The CDR3 spans 17 residues. CDR1 and CDR2 from the germline V gene are SGHRS and YFSETQ. J gave up 2 bases and V 4 bases, and 13 bases lay outside the gene matches. The CDR3 sequence is CASSRDSGGAGNTEAFF. The CDR3 coding sequence is TGCGCCAGCAGCCGGGACTCAGGGGGCGCGGGAAACACTGAAGCTTTCTTT.

The genes are TRBV6-5 and TRBJ1-3, with 7 bases lining up with TRBD1. V shed 5 bases, J shed 0 bases, and the junction held 1 base outside the gene matches. This CDR3 is 14 amino acids long. The germline CDR1 and CDR2 sequences are MNHEY and SVGAGI. CDR3 DNA sequence: TGTGCCAGCAGTCGGGACAGCTCTGGAAACACCATATATTTT. Amino acids: CASSRDSSGNTIYF.

CDR3 amino acids: CASSVGQGEPPYSNQPQHF. CDR3 nucleotides: TGTGCCAGTAGCGTGGGACAGGGAGAACCGCCGTATAGCAATCAGCCCCAGCATTTT. The V and J genes are TRBV19 and TRBJ1-5; 9 nucleotides align to TRBD1. The CDR3 spans 19 residues. Losses at the gene ends were 6 bases for V and 0 bases for J; bases not matched to a gene: 15. The germline V gene encodes CDR1 LNHDA and CDR2 SQIVND (reference sequence).

The chain joins TRBV28 to TRBJ1-1; unclear D gene. The CDR3 runs to 19 residues. CDR1 and CDR2 from the germline V gene are MDHEN and SYDVKM. V gave up 0 bases and J gave up 1 base, with 21 bases separating them. CDR3 coding DNA: TGTGCCAGCAGTTTATGGCTACTAGGGCAGGTAGTGGGGAACACTGAAGCTTTCTTT. Translation: CASSLWLLGQVVGNTEAFF.

The chain is built from TRBV12-3 or TRBV12-4 and TRBJ2-3; 7 bases match TRBD1. The V and J ends lost 4 bases and 10 bases, in that order; junction bases with no gene match: 5. The CDR3 consists of 12 residues. CDR3 nucleotides: TGTGCCAGCAGTTCTGCAGGGGGATCGCAGTATTTT. It translates to CASSSAGGSQYF.

This chain links TRBV7-2 with TRBJ1-2, with D tentatively TRBD1 (5 bases). The length of the CDR3 is 13 residues. Between the trimmed V and J ends, which lost 5 bases and 6 bases, there was a span of 13 bases. CDR1 is SGHTA, CDR2 FQGNSA, per germline. The CDR3 spells CASSRTGTNGYTF. The CDR3, as DNA: TGTGCCAGCAGCAGGACCGGGACTAATGGCTACACCTTC.

The chain joins TRBV10-3 to TRBJ1-2; D is perhaps TRBD1 (5 bases). The germline V gene has CDR1 ENHRY and CDR2 SYGVKD. CDR3 length: 13 amino acids. The germline V and J ends were trimmed by 5 bases and 6 bases, with 13 bases remaining between them. For the CDR3, the DNA is TGTGCCATCAGTCCCGACAGTACCCATGGCTACACCTTC. Its protein is CAISPDSTHGYTF.

The V and J genes are TRBV19 and TRBJ2-5; 10 bases agree with TRBD2. J lost 3 bases, V lost 2 bases, and 0 bases had no gene match. The germline V gene has CDR1 LNHDA and CDR2 SQIVND (reference sequence). This CDR3 is built from 14 residues. CDR3 residues: CASSITSGEETQYF. The CDR3 DNA is TGTGCCAGTAGTATAACTAGCGGGGAAGAGACCCAGTACTTC. Variable domain in full (rest from reference TRBV19 and TRBJ2-5): DGGITQSPKYLFRKEGQNVTLSCEQNLNHDAMYWYRQDPGQGLRLIYYSQIVNDFQKGDIAEGYSVSREKKESFPLTVTSAQKNPTAFYLCASSITSGEETQYFGPGTRLLVL.

The chain combines TRBV9 with TRBJ2-1; 7 nucleotides agree with TRBD2. Looked up from germline, CDR1 is SGDLS and CDR2 is YYNGEE. The ends lost 2 bases at V and 7 bases at J; junction bases unmatched: 9. The CDR3 contains 15 residues. For the CDR3, the DNA is TGTGCCAGCAGCGTCTCCGGGGGGACCCCGAATGAGCAGTTCTTC. Translating it yields CASSVSGGTPNEQFF.

The rearrangement uses TRBV19 and TRBJ2-1, with D possibly matching TRBD2 (7 bases). Germline V gives CDR1 LNHDA, CDR2 SQIVND (reference sequence). V was pared by 5 bases and J by 8 bases, with 22 bases between. The CDR3 is made up of 16 amino acids. The CDR3 DNA reads TGTGCCAGTAGTGCCTGGACGGGGGGCGTAGTCCATGAGCAGTTCTTC. This codes for CASSAWTGGVVHEQFF. Together with reference TRBV19 and TRBJ2-1, the CDR3 gives the full variable domain: DGGITQSPKYLFRKEGQNVTLSCEQNLNHDAMYWYRQDPGQGLRLIYYSQIVNDFQKGDIAEGYSVSREKKESFPLTVTSAQKNPTAFYLCASSAWTGGVVHEQFFGPGTRLTVL.

The chain joins TRBV6-2 or TRBV6-3 to TRBJ2-5, with D perhaps TRBD2 (6 bases). Germline CDR1 and CDR2: MNHEY and SVGEGT. V was trimmed by 0 bases and J by 4 bases, leaving 24 bases between them. The CDR3 runs to 19 residues. The CDR3 bases are TGTGCCAGCAGTTACTCGATGGAGGGTATCTTCCCCCAGGGAGAGACCCAGTACTTC. It yields the protein CASSYSMEGIFPQGETQYF.

This clone was found a few times. V usage is TRBV6-5 and J usage is TRBJ2-7; D perhaps matches TRBD2 (5 bases). Germline CDR1 and CDR2: MNHEY and SVGAGI. Trimming took off 2 bases at V and 2 bases at J, with 16 bases between the two ends. CDR3 length equals 16 residues. The CDR3 sequence: CASSYGGGAAPYEQYF. Here the CDR3 DNA reads TGTGCCAGCAGTTACGGCGGTGGAGCGGCGCCCTACGAGCAGTACTTC.

The chain has TRBV5-4 and TRBJ1-6; perhaps TRBD1 as D (6 bases). Per the germline V gene, CDR1 is SGHNT and CDR2 is YYREEE (reference sequence). Trimming removed 1 base at V and 7 bases at J, with 15 bases between. The CDR3 covers 16 residues. In DNA form, the CDR3 reads TGTGCCAGCAGCTTGCAATCCGGGGGGGCGAATTCACCCCTCCACTTT. Its protein product is CASSLQSGGANSPLHF.

The V and J genes are TRBV28 and TRBJ1-2; 7 bases match TRBD1. The V gene's germline CDR1 is MDHEN and CDR2 SYDVKM. The ends lost 8 bases at V and 4 bases at J; junction bases unmatched: 7. The CDR3 is made up of 13 amino acids. The CDR3 coding sequence is TGTGCCAGCCGGGACAGATCCTTCTATGGCTACACCTTC. Protein: CASRDRSFYGYTF.

V is TRBV6-2 or TRBV6-3 and J is TRBJ2-2, with TRBD1 as a possible D gene (5 bases). V was clipped by 5 bases and J by 2 bases, with 9 bases between them. Germline-derived CDR1 and CDR2 are MNHEY and SVGEGT. The CDR3 has 14 amino acids. The chain's CDR3 is CASSDWGNTGELFF. The DNA for the CDR3 is TGTGCCAGCAGTGACTGGGGCAACACCGGGGAGCTGTTTTTT.

V gene TRBV12-5 combines with J gene TRBJ2-1; 13 bases are a match to TRBD2. The germline V gene encodes CDR1 LGHNT and CDR2 FRNRAP. V gave up 1 base and J gave up 10 bases; unmatched junction bases: 10. This CDR3 spans 17 amino acids. The CDR3 DNA follows: TGTGCTAGTGGTTTGGGCCGCGGGGGGACTAGCGGGGACGAGCAGTTCTTC. Its protein is CASGLGRGGTSGDEQFF.

This clone was detected a few times. The CDR3 nucleotides read TGTGCCAGCAGGGGTCAGACAGGTTTGCTTGAAGCTTTCTTT. It encodes CASRGQTGLLEAFF. The rearrangement joins TRBV6-5 to TRBJ1-1; D is perhaps TRBD1 (6 bases). Germline V gene data show CDR1 as MNHEY and CDR2 as SVGAGI. V lost 6 bases, J lost 7 bases, and 18 bases lay in between. The CDR3 is 14 residues long.

The J gene is TRBJ1-2, the V gene TRBV6-1; tentative D call: TRBD1 (5 bases). The germline gives CDR1 MNHNS, CDR2 SASEGT. V dropped 2 bases and J dropped 8 bases, with 12 bases sitting between them. CDR3 length equals 13 residues. In DNA form, the CDR3 reads TGTGCCAGCAGTGAAACCGTGGGGGGAGGCTACACCTTC. The encoded protein is CASSETVGGGYTF.

This clone was counted only a few times. The chain is built from TRBV27 and TRBJ1-2; TRBD1 agrees at 9 bases. The germline gives CDR1 MNHEY, CDR2 SMNVEV (reference sequence). This CDR3 has 18 residues. V was clipped by 0 bases and J by 6 bases; unmatched bases: 14. The CDR3 spells CASSLSFYRGRKADGYTF. The CDR3, as DNA: TGTGCCAGCAGTTTATCCTTTTACAGGGGGCGCAAGGCTGATGGCTACACCTTC.

This clone has just a few counts. This chain connects TRBV6-5 to TRBJ2-2; 11 nucleotides line up with TRBD2. V lost 4 bases to trimming and J lost 2 bases; unmatched junction nucleotides: 3. Germline CDR1 is MNHEY and CDR2 is SVGAGI. The CDR3 totals 16 residues. Here the CDR3 reads CASSLGLAVNTGELFF. CDR3 nucleotide sequence: TGTGCCAGCAGTTTGGGACTAGCGGTAAACACCGGGGAGCTGTTTTTT.

J is TRBJ1-1 and V is TRBV29-1; D is perhaps TRBD1 (5 bases). Germline V gene data show CDR1 as SQVTM and CDR2 as ANQGSEA. The CDR3 covers 16 residues. V dropped 8 bases and J dropped 4 bases, with 26 bases sitting between them. CDR3 DNA sequence: TGCAGCCTCACCAAGGGGTCAAACACTGAGTCCACTGAAGCTTTCTTT. It codes for CSLTKGSNTESTEAFF.